Following are 23 T cell receptor beta chains from one sample sequenced in a study of cytomegalovirus exposure and HLA in healthy donors. Assay used: immunoSEQ multiplex PCR; TCRdb lists only in-frame clones, some missing. This table has about 150,000 clones, 94% appearing once. Material for sequencing was PBMCs. Receptors originate from a young man in good health and CMV-seropositive.

The rearrangement joins TRBV4-1 to TRBJ2-7; 9 nucleotides line up with TRBD1. Germline V gene data show CDR1 as MGHRA and CDR2 as YSYEKL. The CDR3 length is 17 residues. Unmatched junction bases numbered 8, after V lost 2 bases and J lost 0 bases. The CDR3 region has the DNA TGCGCCAGCAGCCAACTTACCGGGACAGGGAGCTCCTACGAGCAGTACTTC. Its protein product is CASSQLTGTGSSYEQYF.

The CDR3 region has the DNA TGTGCCAGCAGTGAAGCGCTGGACGTTAATCGGGGCACTGAAGCTTTCTTT. Translated: CASSEALDVNRGTEAFF. The gene calls are TRBV6-1 and TRBJ1-1; D is unclear. V lost 0 bases, J lost 4 bases, and 18 bases lay in between. CDR3 size: 17 residues. From germline, CDR1 is MNHNS and CDR2 SASEGT.

This clone has a single count. V gene TRBV19 combines with J gene TRBJ2-7; D is perhaps TRBD2 (5 bases). In germline, CDR1 is LNHDA, CDR2 SQIVND (reference sequence). The V end lost 5 bases, the J end lost 1 base, and 9 bases lay between the germline ends. This CDR3 is built from 13 residues. CDR3 DNA sequence: TGTGCCAGTAGTCGGGAAGTATCCTACGAGCAGTACTTC. It codes for CASSREVSYEQYF.

The chain recombines TRBV7-2 with TRBJ2-7; D perhaps matches TRBD2 (7 bases). The CDR3 totals 14 residues. V was shortened by 5 bases and J by 2 bases, with 13 bases between the two germline ends. Germline loops: CDR1 SGHTA, CDR2 FQGNSA. The CDR3 DNA reads TGTGCCAGCAGCCTACTGGGGGGGCCCTACGAGCAGTACTTC. The encoded protein is CASSLLGGPYEQYF.

The chain links TRBV27 to TRBJ2-6; TRBD1 agrees at 9 bases. CDR1 MNHEY and CDR2 SMNVEV come from the germline V gene (reference sequence). J lost 4 bases, V lost 5 bases, and 6 bases had no gene match. This CDR3 comprises 16 residues. CDR3 bases: TGTGCCAGCAGTCGAAGGGACAGGGCCGGGGCCAACGTCCTGACTTTC. Protein: CASSRRDRAGANVLTF.

The chain employs TRBV28 and TRBJ1-5; 10 nucleotides align to TRBD1. V was pared by 4 bases and J by 4 bases, with 1 base of the junction left unmatched. The CDR3 is 14 residues long. CDR1 MDHEN and CDR2 SYDVKM come from the germline V gene. CDR3 coding DNA: TGTGCCAGCAGTTCGGGACAGGGGAATCAGCCCCAGCATTTT. This gives the protein CASSSGQGNQPQHF.

This clone was seen once. The chain carries TRBV25-1 and TRBJ2-1; 11 nucleotides match TRBD1. CDR1 and CDR2 from the germline V gene are MGHDK and SYGVNS. V was clipped by 7 bases and J by 8 bases; unmatched bases: 13. This CDR3 spans 16 amino acids. The CDR3 reads CASTVSGTGGLHEQFF. The CDR3, as DNA: TGTGCCAGCACGGTTTCCGGGACAGGGGGTCTCCATGAGCAGTTCTTC.

The chain couples TRBV10-1 to TRBJ1-1, with 8 bases lining up with TRBD1. CDR3 length equals 13 residues. Unmatched junction bases numbered 4, after V lost 6 bases and J lost 4 bases. Germline V gives CDR1 WNHNN, CDR2 SYGVQD (reference sequence). CDR3 DNA sequence: TGCGCCAGCAGCCGGGACAGGAGCACTGAAGCTTTCTTT. As protein: CASSRDRSTEAFF.

To note about this clone: Other DNA sequences from this sample encode an identical CDR3 as well. The genes are TRBV20-1 and TRBJ1-4, with 8 nucleotides matching TRBD1. The ends lost 6 bases at V and 8 bases at J; junction bases unmatched: 2. CDR3 size: 11 residues. The V gene's germline CDR1 is DFQATT and CDR2 SNEGSKA (reference sequence). CDR3: CSARDREKLFF. In DNA, the CDR3 is TGCAGTGCCCGGGACAGGGAAAAACTGTTTTTT.

V and J are TRBV5-1 and TRBJ2-3, with TRBD2 matching over 11 bases. Germline-derived CDR1 and CDR2 are SGHRS and YFSETQ. J gave up 2 bases and V 2 bases, and 4 bases lay outside the gene matches. The CDR3 runs 16 residues. The DNA of the CDR3 is TGCGCCAGCAGCTTACTGACTAGCGGGGACACAGATACGCAGTATTTT. Protein: CASSLLTSGDTDTQYF. Together with reference TRBV5-1 and TRBJ2-3, the CDR3 gives the full variable domain: KAGVTQTPRYLIKTRGQQVTLSCSPISGHRSVSWYQQTPGQGLQFLFEYFSETQRNKGNFPGRFSGRQFSNSRSEMNVSTLELGDSALYLCASSLLTSGDTDTQYFGPGTRLTVL.

This chain connects TRBV25-1 to TRBJ2-1; 13 positions match TRBD2. V was clipped by 2 bases and J by 9 bases; unmatched bases: 13. The CDR3 has 18 residues. Germline values: CDR1 MGHDK, CDR2 SYGVNS. Here the CDR3 DNA reads TGTGCCAGCAGTGAACCAAAGGGGGGACTAGCGGGAATGGGTGAGCAGTTCTTC. It yields the protein CASSEPKGGLAGMGEQFF. Using reference TRBV25-1 and TRBJ2-1 for the parts outside the CDR3, the full variable domain is EADIYQTPRYLVIGTGKKITLECSQTMGHDKMYWYQQDPGMELHLIHYSYGVNSTEKGDLSSESTVSRIRTEHFPLTLESARPSHTSQYLCASSEPKGGLAGMGEQFFGPGTRLTVL.

The chain combines TRBV10-3 with TRBJ2-7, with TRBD1 as a possible D gene (6 bases). The CDR3 is made up of 13 amino acids. The germline V gene has CDR1 ENHRY and CDR2 SYGVKD. The V and J ends lost 8 bases and 7 bases respectively, with 18 bases between them. Written as DNA, the CDR3 is TGTGCCATCTCTCTAGGACAGACTGGGGAGCAGTACTTC. As protein: CAISLGQTGEQYF.

The chain recombines TRBV18 with TRBJ2-6; the match to TRBD1 covers 8 bases. The CDR3 is 16 amino acids. CDR1 and CDR2 (germline): KGHSH, LQKENI. V shed 3 bases, J shed 2 bases, and the junction held 3 bases outside the gene matches. The CDR3 DNA reads as TGTGCCAGCTCACCCCGACAGGGGACTGGGGCCAACGTCCTGACTTTC. Protein: CASSPRQGTGANVLTF.

The chain couples TRBV30 to TRBJ2-7; TRBD2 aligns across 11 bases. This CDR3 contains 14 residues. The germline gives CDR1 GTSNPN, CDR2 SVGIG (reference sequence). With V trimmed by 1 base and J by 3 bases, 2 bases remained unmatched. DNA of the CDR3: TGTGCCTGGAGTGGACTAGCGGGGTTCTACGAGCAGTACTTC. This gives the protein CAWSGLAGFYEQYF.

The chain links TRBV5-1 to TRBJ1-4; no firm D call. CDR3 length: 14 amino acids. Between the trimmed V and J ends, which lost 2 bases and 7 bases, there was a span of 12 bases. CDR1 SGHRS and CDR2 YFSETQ come from the germline V gene. The CDR3 region has the DNA TGCGCCAGCAGCTTCTCTAATCGGTTTGAAAAACTGTTTTTT. Encoded protein: CASSFSNRFEKLFF.

The chain uses TRBV12-2 and TRBJ2-7; the D call of TRBD2 is as the table states it, not checked on the DNA. TRBV12-2 is an annotated pseudogene. The CDR3 totals 17 residues. CDR3 sequence: CASRLAELAGTSYEQYF. CDR3 bases: TGTGCAAGTCGCTTAGCGGAACTAGCGGGTACCTCCTACGAGCAGTACTTC.

The genes are TRBV5-1 and TRBJ1-2; 8 positions agree with TRBD1. CDR1 and CDR2 from the germline V gene are SGHRS and YFSETQ. After removal of 3 bases from V and 0 bases from J, the junction contained 10 bases not matched to a gene. There are 17 residues in the CDR3. The CDR3 loop is CASSSFPGQETNYGYTF. CDR3 sequence (DNA): TGCGCCAGCAGCTCATTTCCGGGACAGGAGACTAACTATGGCTACACCTTC.

This clone is a singleton in its sample. The chain uses TRBV19 and TRBJ1-1; 8 bases line up with TRBD1. J gave up 5 bases and V 4 bases, and 9 bases lay outside the gene matches. There are 15 residues in the CDR3. Looked up from germline, CDR1 is LNHDA and CDR2 is SQIVND (reference sequence). The CDR3 region has the DNA TGTGCCAGTAGTACCCAGGGGGCGAGTAGTACTGAAGCTTTCTTT. Translation gives CASSTQGASSTEAFF.

This sequence joins TRBV21-1 and TRBJ2-2; the table's D call TRBD2 went unverified against the DNA. TRBV21-1 represents a pseudogene. The CDR3 loop spans 16 amino acids. The CDR3 nucleotides read TGTGCCAGCGGACCCCCTTGGGGAGGCGTCACCGGGGAGCTGTTTTTT. Amino acids: CASGPPWGGVTGELFF.

The chain employs TRBV30 and TRBJ1-5; TRBD1 matches at 8 bases. This CDR3 is built from 12 residues. Germline V gene data show CDR1 as GTSNPN and CDR2 as SVGIG (reference sequence). The J segment lost 6 bases and the V segment lost 5 bases, leaving 3 bases of the junction unmatched. The CDR3 loop is CAWGGTGQPQHF. CDR3 DNA: TGTGCCTGGGGGGGGACAGGTCAGCCCCAGCATTTT.

The chain couples TRBV9 to TRBJ2-3; D might be TRBD2 (6 bases). V lost 0 bases to trimming and J lost 6 bases, with 8 bases between them. From germline, CDR1 is SGDLS and CDR2 YYNGEE. This CDR3 region has 13 residues. This CDR3 reads CASSVAGADTQYF. As DNA, the CDR3 is TGTGCCAGCAGCGTAGCGGGAGCGGATACGCAGTATTTT.

The chain has TRBV2 and TRBJ2-1, with TRBD1 identical over 7 bases. V trimming: 5 bases; J trimming: 7 bases; junction bases outside the gene matches: 2. The CDR3 covers 12 residues. Germline-derived CDR1 and CDR2 are SNHLY and FYNNEI. The CDR3 protein is CASSQQGNEQFF. DNA of the CDR3: TGTGCCAGCAGTCAACAGGGGAATGAGCAGTTCTTC.

The rearrangement uses TRBV5-1 and TRBJ2-7; possible D gene TRBD1, 6 bases. Germline V gene lookup returns CDR1 SGHRS and CDR2 YFSETQ. Trimming took 5 bases from V and 3 from J, leaving 12 bases between them. The CDR3 is made up of 13 amino acids. CDR3 DNA: TGCGCCAGCAGAAACGCAGGGGACTACGAGCAGTACTTC. Its protein product is CASRNAGDYEQYF.